Listed here are 23 T cell receptor beta chains from one sample, sequenced in a study of T cells after yellow fever vaccination. One entry per CDR3 protein, called by TCRdb with MiXCR from the 5' RACE reads. The sample holds some 320,000 distinct CDR3 sequences, approximately 9% seen once. The material sequenced was PBMCs, taken on the day of the first yellow fever vaccination. Every receptor here comes from a man aged 18 to 35 who received the YFV17D yellow fever vaccine.

This clonotype was seen a few times. The chain employs TRBV5-4 and TRBJ2-5; TRBD2 matches at 10 bases. This CDR3 is 15 amino acids long. Germline V gives CDR1 SGHNT, CDR2 YYREEE (reference sequence). Trimming removed 4 bases from V and 4 bases from J; junction bases left unmatched: 7. The CDR3 region is CASSQAGGPRETQYF. The CDR3 region has the DNA TGTGCCAGCAGCCAAGCGGGGGGGCCACGAGAGACCCAGTACTTC.

The chain carries TRBV9 and TRBJ2-6; the D gene could be TRBD1 or TRBD2 (5 bases each). The CDR3 length is 16 residues. V gave up 4 bases and J gave up 4 bases, with 15 bases separating them. From germline, CDR1 is SGDLS and CDR2 YYNGEE. The CDR3: CASSTRPGLGANVLTF. For the CDR3, the DNA is TGTGCCAGCAGCACCCGACCGGGGCTCGGGGCCAACGTCCTGACTTTC. The whole variable domain, remainder taken from reference TRBV9 and TRBJ2-6, is DSGVTQTPKHLITATGQRVTLRCSPRSGDLSVYWYQQSLDQGLQFLIQYYNGEERAKGNILERFSAQQFPDLHSELNLSSLELGDSALYFCASSTRPGLGANVLTFGAGSRLTVL.

This clonotype showed up just a few times. The genes are TRBV5-4 and TRBJ2-2, with a weak D call TRBD1 (6 bases). Per germline, CDR1 SGHNT and CDR2 YYREEE (reference sequence). V gave up 5 bases and J gave up 2 bases, with 22 bases separating them. CDR3 length: 18 amino acids. The DNA for the CDR3 is TGTGCCAGCAGTCCTGAAGGGGACACGGTAATTAACACCGGGGAGCTGTTTTTT. Its protein is CASSPEGDTVINTGELFF.

This clonotype was observed a handful of times. The V call is TRBV11-2, the J call TRBJ1-3, with D hard to call. V shed 5 bases and J shed 5 bases, with 16 bases lying between them. CDR1 and CDR2 from the germline V gene are SGHAT and FQNNGV. This CDR3 comprises 15 residues. The CDR3: CASSLSGEGRNTIYF. The CDR3 coding sequence is TGTGCCAGCAGCCTTTCCGGGGAAGGTCGAAACACCATATATTTT.

The V gene is TRBV6-5, the J gene TRBJ1-4; perhaps TRBD1 as D (6 bases). Trimming pared 4 bases from V and 6 bases from J, leaving 12 bases between. CDR1 is MNHEY, CDR2 SVGAGI, per germline. The CDR3 is 14 amino acids. The CDR3 loop reads CASSFLGGHEKLFF. The CDR3 bases are TGTGCCAGCAGTTTCTTAGGGGGTCATGAAAAACTGTTTTTT.

The J gene is TRBJ2-2, the V gene TRBV5-1, with D tentatively TRBD2 (5 bases). The CDR3 is 12 residues long. Germline V lookup: CDR1 SGHRS, CDR2 YFSETQ. V gave up 3 bases and J gave up 7 bases, with 7 bases separating them. Here the CDR3 reads CASSSGSGELFF. In DNA form, the CDR3 reads TGCGCCAGCAGCTCGGGGAGCGGGGAGCTGTTTTTT.

The chain couples TRBV27 to TRBJ1-4; 7 bases fit TRBD1. Germline lookup yields CDR1 MNHEY and CDR2 SMNVEV (reference sequence). V was clipped by 8 bases and J by 7 bases; unmatched bases: 7. The CDR3 loop spans 13 amino acids. For the CDR3, the DNA is TGTGCCAGCGGTCAGGGGGGTCGTGAAAAACTGTTTTTT. Protein: CASGQGGREKLFF.

The V and J genes are TRBV10-2 and TRBJ1-1, with D perhaps matching TRBD1 (6 bases). Trimming cost V 2 bases and J 4 bases, with 11 bases left between them. The germline V gene has CDR1 WSHSY and CDR2 SAAADI. The length of the CDR3 is 14 residues. The CDR3 bases are TGCGCCAGCAGTGAGAGGGGGAAGGGCACTGAAGCTTTCTTT. It codes for CASSERGKGTEAFF.

The chain combines TRBV19 with TRBJ1-5; 7 bases fit TRBD1. With V trimmed by 6 bases and J by 3 bases, 8 bases remained unmatched. CDR3 length equals 15 residues. The germline gives CDR1 LNHDA, CDR2 SQIVND (reference sequence). CDR3 loop: CASRRSGTANQPQHF. CDR3 coding DNA: TGTGCCAGTAGAAGGTCCGGGACAGCCAATCAGCCCCAGCATTTT.

V is TRBV12-3 or TRBV12-4 and J is TRBJ1-5; D is unresolved. Deletions cut 2 bases from V and 0 bases from J, with 8 bases between. This CDR3 region has 15 residues. The CDR3 DNA sequence: TGTGCCAGCAGTTTATATGGTCATAGCAATCAGCCCCAGCATTTT. Translation: CASSLYGHSNQPQHF.

The chain is built from TRBV6-1 and TRBJ2-1, with 8 bases identical to TRBD1. The CDR3 loop spans 14 amino acids. Germline-derived CDR1 and CDR2 are MNHNS and SASEGT. V shed 5 bases, J shed 2 bases, and the junction held 2 bases outside the gene matches. This CDR3 is CASSQQGAYNEQFF. The CDR3 coding sequence is TGTGCCAGCAGTCAACAGGGGGCCTACAATGAGCAGTTCTTC.

The chain couples TRBV7-9 to TRBJ2-7; perhaps TRBD2 as D (6 bases). Germline V gene lookup returns CDR1 SEHNR and CDR2 FQNEAQ (reference sequence). Trimming cost V 1 base and J 6 bases, with 10 bases left between them. The CDR3 extends over 13 amino acids. This CDR3 is CASSLGAGFEQYF. The CDR3 DNA is TGTGCCAGCAGCTTAGGGGCGGGGTTCGAGCAGTACTTC.

The V gene is TRBV20-1, the J gene TRBJ1-1; D not resolved. The CDR3 has 13 residues. Trimming left V 3 bases short and J 2 bases short, with 10 bases between. Germline lookup yields CDR1 DFQATT and CDR2 SNEGSKA (reference sequence). In nucleotides, the CDR3 is TGCAGTGCTAGCCTTACAGTAAACACTGAAGCTTTCTTT. This translates into CSASLTVNTEAFF.

This clonotype was seen ten or more times. The V and J genes are TRBV6-2 or TRBV6-3 and TRBJ2-5, with 11 bases fitting TRBD2. This CDR3 spans 15 amino acids. J lost 4 bases, V lost 5 bases, and 6 bases had no gene match. CDR1 MNHEY and CDR2 SVGEGT come from the germline V gene. The CDR3 is CASSVPLAGVETQYF. The CDR3 region has the DNA TGTGCCAGCAGTGTCCCACTAGCGGGGGTAGAGACCCAGTACTTC.

The table lists this clonotype with many counts. The chain couples TRBV4-1 to TRBJ2-1; D is ambiguous. This CDR3 is 15 amino acids long. Trimming pared 1 base from V and 5 bases from J, leaving 12 bases between. The germline V gene has CDR1 MGHRA and CDR2 YSYEKL. The CDR3, as DNA: TGCGCCAGCAGCCAAGTAGTAGGGCCTAACAATGAGCAGTTCTTC. Encoded protein: CASSQVVGPNNEQFF.

Only a few counts were recorded for this clonotype. This chain joins TRBV18 and TRBJ1-1, with 10 positions matching TRBD1. Germline V gene sequence: CDR1 KGHSH, CDR2 LQKENI. The J segment lost 11 bases and the V segment lost 2 bases, leaving 2 bases of the junction unmatched. This CDR3 has 12 residues. The DNA of the CDR3 is TGTGCCAGCTCACCAGGGACAGGGGCCGCTTTCTTT. Its translation: CASSPGTGAAFF.

Notes on this clonotype: A clone one base away is much larger, so this may be a read error. This chain links TRBV15 with TRBJ1-5; 7 bases are a match to TRBD1. Looked up from germline, CDR1 is LNHNV and CDR2 is YYDKDF (reference sequence). The CDR3 has 16 residues. CDR3: CATSRGDRRARQPPHF. CDR3 nucleotides: TGTGCCACCAGCAGAGGGGACAGAAGAGCTAGACAGCCCCCGCATTTT.

The V and J genes are TRBV3-1 and TRBJ1-5, with TRBD1 as a possible D gene (6 bases). Trimming cost V 0 bases and J 9 bases, with 9 bases left between them. The CDR3 length is 13 residues. The germline V gene has CDR1 LGHDT and CDR2 YNNKEL (reference sequence). The CDR3 spells CASSQDRGRPQHF. The DNA of the CDR3 is TGTGCCAGCAGCCAAGACCGGGGGCGGCCCCAGCATTTT.

CDR3 residues: CASSQVWGIRPGELFF. Written as DNA, the CDR3 is TGCGCCAGCAGCCAAGTATGGGGAATCCGGCCGGGGGAGCTGTTTTTT. This chain connects TRBV4-3 to TRBJ2-2; D unresolved. V was cut by 1 base and J by 8 bases, with 17 bases left in between. Germline CDR1 is LGHNA and CDR2 is YSLEER. The CDR3 covers 16 residues.

As concerns this clonotype: The conserved phenylalanine or tryptophan is not found at the CDR3 terminus, so this likely reflects a read error. The chain uses TRBV15 and TRBJ1-5; D gene ambiguous. Trimming pared 5 bases from V and 6 bases from J, leaving 20 bases between. The V gene's germline CDR1 is LNHNV and CDR2 YYDKDF (reference sequence). This CDR3 is 16 amino acids long. The CDR3 loop is CATSDPHTVGSQPQHL. CDR3 DNA: TGTGCCACCAGCGACCCCCACACGGTCGGAAGTCAGCCCCAGCATTTA.

J is TRBJ2-5 and V is TRBV20-1; D perhaps matches TRBD2 (5 bases). Germline-derived CDR1 and CDR2 are DFQATT and SNEGSKA (reference sequence). The germline V and J ends were trimmed by 5 bases and 4 bases, with 11 bases remaining between them. This CDR3 is built from 12 residues. The CDR3 sequence is CSAPDSPETQYF. The CDR3 DNA follows: TGCAGTGCTCCGGACTCCCCAGAGACCCAGTACTTC.

This clonotype turned up a few times. The CDR3 sequence: CATSRVQPNGNTIYF. CDR3 nucleotide sequence: TGTGCCACCAGCAGAGTACAGCCAAACGGAAACACCATATATTTT. V gene TRBV15 combines with J gene TRBJ1-3; D is unclear. Trimming took 1 base from V and 4 from J, leaving 11 bases between them. This CDR3 comprises 15 residues. CDR1 and CDR2 from the germline V gene are LNHNV and YYDKDF (reference sequence).

This clonotype was picked up a small number of times. The chain carries TRBV5-1 and TRBJ2-5, with TRBD2 matching over 9 bases. The germline CDR1 and CDR2 sequences are SGHRS and YFSETQ. J gave up 5 bases and V 4 bases, and 15 bases lay outside the gene matches. The CDR3 is 17 residues long. The CDR3 nucleotides read TGCGCCAGCAGCCTCGGATCCGGCGGGGGGGCGAGTGAGACCCAGTACTTC. This encodes CASSLGSGGGASETQYF.